This TCR beta chain appears in the sequencing data of a study of shared clonotypes between healthy human individuals (dated by TCRdb to the early 2020s). General notes on the study: A few men and a couple of women, aged 18 to 49 years, made up the cohort. Between about 0.8 and 8.9 billion PBMCs per donor were obtained by leukapheresis. To increase sequencing depth and limit assay-specific biases, TCR repertoire library preparation and sequencing were carried out by different laboratories using diverse techniques. To estimate repertoire size and how much clonotype sharing occurs between individuals, the study deeply sequenced the blood TCR repertoires of five healthy adults. For each donor, three plates each were used for CD4 naive and CD4 memory, two plates were used for CD8 naive, and one plate was used for CD8 memory.

Healthy HIV-negative adults with no recently reported acute infections or vaccinations were included as donors. Only Caucasian adults living in Nashville, Tennessee, USA were represented among the donors. Magnetic negative selection was used to enrich CD4+ T cells, after which naive cells were positively selected on CD45RA and the negative fraction became the memory subset. Blood was collected by leukapheresis, and PBMCs were isolated by Ficoll-Histopaque density gradient centrifugation and then cryopreserved in liquid nitrogen vapor phase. Purity and quantity of every magnetically sorted T cell population were checked by analytical flow cytometry. From each sorted fraction, genomic DNA was isolated and quantified by UV absorbance on a Nanodrop 2000c. Using the deep immunoSEQ assay, TCR CDR3 regions were amplified from genomic DNA by multiplex PCR. Genomic DNA extracted from each cell subset was distributed evenly over all wells of several immunoSEQ 96-well plates, and each plate served as one replicate. For sorted subsets, around 200 ng genomic DNA, equal to about 30,000 T cell genomes, was loaded into each replicate PCR. Purified libraries were quantified with a Qubit 3.0 fluorometer, sized on a Bioanalyzer 2100, and re-quantified with the KAPA Library Quantification kit. A separate single-read 150-cycle Illumina NextSeq 550 flow cell was used to sequence each immunoSEQ 96-well plate. The original methods were these. The immunoSEQ output contained only junctional sequences without quality scores, so filtering could not match that applied to full-length reads. To assign V/J genes and CDR3, sequences were annotated using PyIR, a Python wrapper for IgBLAST v1.9, with IMGT germline references. Reads were removed for weak V/J assignments (E-value above 1e-6), missing CDR3, stop codons, out-of-frame junctions, or ambiguous translated residues. V3J clonotypes were defined by identical inferred V gene, J gene, and CDR3 amino acid sequence. Percentage overlap between repertoires was calculated by dividing the number of shared unique clonotypes by the size of the smaller repertoire. RTK rarefaction, the Chao1 estimator, and Recon v2.1 estimates of unobserved clonotypes were used to assess repertoire richness. OLGA was used to compute generation probabilities for all TCRbeta clonotypes that the gDNA method yielded from a few donors. Entries here come from immuneACCESS through TCRdb and include only in-frame sequences with V and J called. Some clones fail to appear in such tables; in the studies checked, an unresolved V gene covers under half of the shortfall, and the cause of the remainder is unknown. V, J and clone size were drawn from that table, and D and trimming were deduced from the DNA. Across this sample there are roughly 2.5 million clones, with just over 90% seen only once. Jointly, the top ten make up around 0.15% of the sample.

CDR1 and CDR2, looked up from the germline V gene, are MNHNS and SASEGT. Deletion took 6 bases off V and 14 bases off J, with a span of 14 bases between the germline ends. The CDR3 starts with the cysteine, ends with the phenylalanine, and has 11 residues. Just CDR3 DNA is preserved here, 33 bases in frame from base 1. Comments on this clone: Its specific antigen is unknown. Base qualities are missing; no much larger clone stands one base away.

Beyond this particular receptor, the publication reports: Compared with non-shared clonotypes, clonotypes shared by all four sorted-subset donors had higher generation probabilities. Even with the large sequencing depth, rarefaction of the sorted-subset datasets indicated that sequencing was incomplete. The genetic and exposure-history diversity represented was limited by the small number of donors. Sampling was restricted to blood, and TCR repertoires in tissue are likely to differ from TCR repertoires in blood. Across several donors, approximately 5% of naive CD4, around 3.5% of naive CD8, around 2.5% of memory CD4, and around 0.4% of memory CD8 clonotypes were shared. Pairwise subsampling led to the expectation that sequencing depth would affect the degree of clonotype sharing among donors. Larger estimated clonotype richness was generally found for naive subsets than for memory subsets.

Sample: naive CD4+ T cells sorted from blood. The cell subset or site tag for this specimen amounts to: CD45RA+ positively selected. This chain joins TRBV6-1 to TRBJ2-1; the D gene identity is not certain. The receptor was isolated from a man aged 18 to 30 in good health. The bases read TGTGCCAGCAGGATGGTCCTAGAGGAGTTCTTC. This encodes CASRMVLEEFF.